The T cell receptor (beta chain) under discussion was sequenced for a study of blood T cell repertoires in COVID-19. The table came from immunoSEQ multiplex PCR; TCRdb's copy has only in-frame clones and leaves some out. The sample holds fewer than 400,000 clones, 90% seen once. J gave up 5 bases and V 4 bases, and 8 bases lay outside the gene matches. This CDR3 comprises 16 residues. Germline loops: CDR1 LGHDT, CDR2 YNNKEL (reference sequence). Input material: PBMCs or T cells enriched from blood (not recorded which). The chain joins TRBV3-1 (or the pseudogene TRBV3-2) to TRBJ2-5; 12 nucleotides line up with TRBD2. The TCR was taken from a woman under 40 who had been exposed to COVID-19. The CDR3 reads CASSPSGGVFIETQYF. DNA of the CDR3: TGTGCCAGCAGCCCTAGCGGGGGGGTATTTATCGAGACCCAGTACTTC.